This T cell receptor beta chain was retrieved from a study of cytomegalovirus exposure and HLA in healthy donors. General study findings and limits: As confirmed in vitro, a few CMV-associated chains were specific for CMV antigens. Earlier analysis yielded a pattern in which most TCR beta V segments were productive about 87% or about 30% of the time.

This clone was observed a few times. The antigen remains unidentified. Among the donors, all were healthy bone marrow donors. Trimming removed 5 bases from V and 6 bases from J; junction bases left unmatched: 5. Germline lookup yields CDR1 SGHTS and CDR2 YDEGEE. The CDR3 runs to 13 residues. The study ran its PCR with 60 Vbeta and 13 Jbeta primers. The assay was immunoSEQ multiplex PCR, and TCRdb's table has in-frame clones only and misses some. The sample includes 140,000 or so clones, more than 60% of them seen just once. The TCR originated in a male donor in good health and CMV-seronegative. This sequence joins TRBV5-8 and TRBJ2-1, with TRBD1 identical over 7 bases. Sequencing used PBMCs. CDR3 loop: CASRNRGVNEQFF. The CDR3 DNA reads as TGTGCCAGCAGGAACAGGGGCGTCAATGAGCAGTTCTTC.